The next 25 T cell receptor beta chains were all read from a single sample in a study of blood T cell repertoires in COVID-19. TCRdb's table, derived via immunoSEQ multiplex PCR, lists solely in-frame clones and lacks some. The sample includes 200,000 or so clones, roughly nine tenths of them seen just once. Sequencing used PBMCs or T cells enriched from blood (not recorded which). The source of these receptors is a man under 40 who had recovered from COVID-19.

The table lists this clone with a count of one. The V gene is TRBV7-3, the J gene TRBJ2-7; possible D gene TRBD1, 7 bases. V was cut by 5 bases and J by 3 bases, with 11 bases left in between. This CDR3 is 13 amino acids long. Germline V gene sequence: CDR1 SGHTA, CDR2 FQGTGA. In DNA, the CDR3 is TGTGCCAGCAGCATGCAGGGGGGCTACGAGCAGTACTTC. This translates into CASSMQGGYEQYF.

J is TRBJ2-1 and V is TRBV7-3; 8 positions agree with TRBD2. This CDR3 has 13 amino acids. CDR1 SGHTA and CDR2 FQGTGA come from the germline V gene. V was pared by 5 bases and J by 9 bases, with 6 bases of the junction left unmatched. The CDR3 sequence: CASSRGLVGEQFF. Here the CDR3 DNA reads TGTGCCAGCAGCCGGGGACTAGTCGGTGAGCAGTTCTTC.

The chain recombines TRBV10-1 with TRBJ2-2; D remains ambiguous. Germline V gene lookup returns CDR1 WNHNN and CDR2 SYGVQD (reference sequence). This CDR3 has 13 amino acids. V was trimmed by 10 bases and J by 0 bases, leaving 9 bases between them. The DNA of the CDR3 is TGCGCCACCGCGTACCCGAACACCGGGGAGCTGTTTTTT. It encodes CATAYPNTGELFF.

The rearrangement links TRBV4-1 to TRBJ1-1; D unclear. This CDR3 is built from 14 residues. V was shortened by 2 bases and J by 2 bases, with 9 bases between the two germline ends. Germline V gene data show CDR1 as MGHRA and CDR2 as YSYEKL. CDR3 sequence (DNA): TGCGCCAGCAGCCAAATAGGAGGAAACACTGAAGCTTTCTTT. Translated, it gives CASSQIGGNTEAFF.

CDR3 amino acids: CASEEGATGELFF. In DNA, the CDR3 is TGTGCCAGCGAAGAGGGGGCAACCGGGGAGCTGTTTTTT. The chain employs TRBV27 and TRBJ2-2; TRBD1 matches at 7 bases. With V trimmed by 8 bases and J by 5 bases, 5 bases remained unmatched. From germline, CDR1 is MNHEY and CDR2 SMNVEV (reference sequence). The CDR3 is made up of 13 amino acids.

The chain has TRBV5-6 and TRBJ2-7, with 8 positions matching TRBD1. The trim removed 2 bases at V and 5 bases at J, leaving 3 bases unmatched. Per germline, CDR1 SGHDT and CDR2 YYEEEE. This CDR3 has 13 amino acids. The CDR3 DNA reads as TGTGCCAGCAGCTTCGACAGGGGCGACGAGCAGTACTTC. Translation: CASSFDRGDEQYF.

The chain carries TRBV5-1 and TRBJ2-7, with 9 bases aligning to TRBD1. The germline V gene has CDR1 SGHRS and CDR2 YFSETQ. The CDR3 covers 16 residues. V was clipped by 4 bases and J by 6 bases; unmatched bases: 14. The chain's CDR3 is CASSGGGGQGSFEQYF. In DNA form, the CDR3 reads TGCGCCAGCAGCGGGGGCGGCGGACAGGGGTCTTTCGAGCAGTACTTC.

The chain links TRBV5-6 to TRBJ2-2; no clear D gene. The length of the CDR3 is 13 residues. Germline assignment: CDR1 SGHDT and CDR2 YYEEEE. V shed 4 bases and J shed 5 bases, with 9 bases lying between them. As DNA, the CDR3 is TGTGCCAGCAGCCCGACAATAACCGGGGAGCTGTTTTTT. Protein: CASSPTITGELFF. The variable domain in full, completed from reference TRBV5-6 and TRBJ2-2, reads DAGVTQSPTHLIKTRGQQVTLRCSPKSGHDTVSWYQQALGQGPQFIFQYYEEEERQRGNFPDRFSGHQFPNYSSELNVNALLLGDSALYLCASSPTITGELFFGEGSRLTVL.

The chain carries TRBV5-4 and TRBJ2-1; possibly TRBD1 for D (5 bases). Germline assignment: CDR1 SGHNT and CDR2 YYREEE (reference sequence). V lost 4 bases and J lost 0, with 11 bases in between. CDR3 length: 15 residues. DNA for the CDR3: TGTGCCAGCAGCCCCGGACAAAGCTCCTACAATGAGCAGTTCTTC. It yields the protein CASSPGQSSYNEQFF.

The chain combines TRBV5-1 with TRBJ2-7; D gene ambiguous. This CDR3 has 13 amino acids. Germline CDR1 SGHRS, CDR2 YFSETQ. V shed 0 bases and J shed 1 base, with 5 bases lying between them. CDR3 amino acids: CASSLAESYEQYF. The CDR3 DNA sequence: TGCGCCAGCAGCTTGGCTGAGTCCTACGAGCAGTACTTC.

The V call is TRBV10-3, the J call TRBJ1-6; possibly TRBD1 for D (5 bases). V was clipped by 0 bases and J by 3 bases, with 6 bases between them. CDR3 size: 15 residues. Germline V lookup: CDR1 ENHRY, CDR2 SYGVKD. CDR3 region: CAISESQGYNSPLHF. The CDR3 DNA is TGTGCCATCAGTGAGTCGCAGGGCTATAATTCACCCCTCCACTTT.

The rearrangement uses TRBV14 and TRBJ1-2, with D possibly being TRBD1 (6 bases). The length of the CDR3 is 13 residues. CDR1 is SGHDN, CDR2 FVKESK, per germline. The V end lost 4 bases, the J end lost 2 bases, and 8 bases lay between the germline ends. CDR3: CASSRDTNYGYTF. The CDR3 coding sequence is TGTGCCAGCAGCCGGGACACCAACTATGGCTACACCTTC.

The chain couples TRBV28 to TRBJ1-4; D is undetermined. This CDR3 comprises 13 residues. The germline gives CDR1 MDHEN, CDR2 SYDVKM. Deletions cut 7 bases from V and 10 bases from J, with 16 bases between. CDR3 in amino acids: CASMEGLLTKLFF. The CDR3, as DNA: TGTGCCAGCATGGAGGGTTTGTTGACAAAACTGTTTTTT.

This chain connects TRBV2 to TRBJ1-4, with no clear D. The CDR3 extends over 13 amino acids. Germline V gene lookup returns CDR1 SNHLY and CDR2 FYNNEI. V gave up 10 bases and J gave up 3 bases, with 12 bases separating them. The DNA of the CDR3 is TGTGCCACCCTAGAGGGCCCTAATGAAAAACTGTTTTTT. Translated: CATLEGPNEKLFF.

The chain couples TRBV7-8 to TRBJ1-5; D remains unclear. Per the germline V gene, CDR1 is SGHVS and CDR2 is FQNEAQ. V shed 1 base and J shed 1 base, with 8 bases lying between them. This CDR3 has 15 amino acids. The chain's CDR3 is CASSLEEGSNQPQHF. The CDR3 bases are TGTGCCAGCAGCTTAGAGGAGGGAAGCAATCAGCCCCAGCATTTT.

The rearrangement links TRBV4-2 to TRBJ2-1; D gene ambiguous. The CDR3 consists of 13 residues. Trimming took 0 bases from V and 9 from J, leaving 9 bases between them. Looked up from germline, CDR1 is LGHNA and CDR2 is YNFKEQ. CDR3 DNA: TGTGCCAGCAGCCAAGACGCGGTAGTTGAGCAGTTCTTC. As protein: CASSQDAVVEQFF.

The rearrangement links TRBV28 to TRBJ1-1, with D perhaps matching TRBD1 (5 bases). Trimming stripped 2 bases from V and 2 bases from J, with 12 bases between. Germline-derived CDR1 and CDR2 are MDHEN and SYDVKM. The CDR3 runs 15 residues. This chain's CDR3 is CASSLPDSTNTEAFF. CDR3 nucleotide sequence: TGTGCCAGCAGTTTACCAGACAGCACTAACACTGAAGCTTTCTTT.

The genes are TRBV2 and TRBJ1-5; D gene unclear. This CDR3 is 12 amino acids long. Germline lookup yields CDR1 SNHLY and CDR2 FYNNEI. Between the trimmed V and J ends, which lost 7 bases and 2 bases, there was a span of 6 bases. CDR3: CASTVGNQPQHF. Here the CDR3 DNA reads TGTGCCAGCACCGTTGGCAATCAGCCCCAGCATTTT.

The chain combines TRBV10-3 with TRBJ2-2; D gene ambiguous. CDR1 and CDR2 (germline): ENHRY, SYGVKD. This CDR3 spans 16 amino acids. Deletions cut 0 bases from V and 6 bases from J, with 14 bases between. Written as DNA, the CDR3 is TGTGCCATCAGTGAGTCGACGCCGCCGGGTCCCGGGGAGCTGTTTTTT. This translates into CAISESTPPGPGELFF.

The J gene is TRBJ2-7, the V gene TRBV4-1; the match to TRBD1 covers 7 bases. V shed 2 bases and J 0 bases; nucleotides not matched to a gene: 7. Germline CDR1 is MGHRA and CDR2 is YSYEKL. This CDR3 spans 16 amino acids. CDR3 DNA sequence: TGCGCCAGCAGCCAAAGACAGGGATCGGGCTCCTACGAGCAGTACTTC. The encoded protein is CASSQRQGSGSYEQYF.

The chain links TRBV6-5 to TRBJ1-2; 8 nucleotides align to TRBD1. Germline CDR1 and CDR2: MNHEY and SVGAGI. Trimming at V came to 7 bases and at J to 1 base, leaving 5 bases not matched to a gene. This CDR3 spans 14 amino acids. The CDR3 DNA reads as TGTGCCAGCACCCAGGACAGGGTTAACTATGGCTACACCTTC. Encoded protein: CASTQDRVNYGYTF.

The chain combines TRBV28 with TRBJ1-1; the D gene is possibly TRBD1 (6 bases). There are 13 residues in the CDR3. V lost 6 bases and J lost 3, with 11 bases in between. Germline values: CDR1 MDHEN, CDR2 SYDVKM. The CDR3 sequence is CASRGATYTEAFF. CDR3 DNA: TGTGCCAGCAGGGGGGCGACCTACACTGAAGCTTTCTTT.

The chain joins TRBV9 to TRBJ1-6, with 8 bases that match TRBD1. Trimming removed 0 bases from V and 14 bases from J; junction bases left unmatched: 4. This CDR3 is built from 13 residues. Germline V gene sequence: CDR1 SGDLS, CDR2 YYNGEE. In nucleotides, the CDR3 is TGTGCCAGCAGCGTAGGGCCGACAGGGGCCCTCCACTTT. Amino acids: CASSVGPTGALHF.

The chain couples TRBV28 to TRBJ1-5, with 7 nucleotides matching TRBD1. V was clipped by 5 bases and J by 2 bases; unmatched bases: 6. This CDR3 is 15 amino acids long. The V gene's germline CDR1 is MDHEN and CDR2 SYDVKM. The CDR3 loop reads CASSAGTGGNQPQHF. DNA of the CDR3: TGTGCCAGCAGTGCCGGTACAGGGGGCAATCAGCCCCAGCATTTT.

The chain couples TRBV13 to TRBJ1-3; weak D call: TRBD1 (6 bases). The germline V and J ends were trimmed by 2 bases and 0 bases, with 14 bases remaining between them. Germline assignment: CDR1 PRHDT and CDR2 FYEKMQ (reference sequence). CDR3 length: 17 amino acids. In nucleotides, the CDR3 is TGTGCCAGCAGCTTAATCAGGGGTATGAGCTCTGGAAACACCATATATTTT. It encodes CASSLIRGMSSGNTIYF.